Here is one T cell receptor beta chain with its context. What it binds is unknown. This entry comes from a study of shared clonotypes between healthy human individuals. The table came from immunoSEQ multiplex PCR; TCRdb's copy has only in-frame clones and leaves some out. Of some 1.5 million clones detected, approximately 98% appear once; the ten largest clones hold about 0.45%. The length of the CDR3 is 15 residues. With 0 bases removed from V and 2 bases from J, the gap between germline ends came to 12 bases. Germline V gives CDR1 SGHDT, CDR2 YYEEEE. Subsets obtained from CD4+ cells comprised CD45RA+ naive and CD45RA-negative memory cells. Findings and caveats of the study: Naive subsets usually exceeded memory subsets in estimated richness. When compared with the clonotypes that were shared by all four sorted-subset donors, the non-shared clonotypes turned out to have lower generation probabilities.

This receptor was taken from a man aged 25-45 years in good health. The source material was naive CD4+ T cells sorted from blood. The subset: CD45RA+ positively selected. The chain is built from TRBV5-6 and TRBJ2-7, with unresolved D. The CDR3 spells CASSLVWVGPYEQYF. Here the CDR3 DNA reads TGTGCCAGCAGCTTGGTTTGGGTAGGGCCCTACGAGCAGTACTTC.